What follows describes a single T cell receptor (beta chain). The germline V gene has CDR1 SGHDT and CDR2 YYEEEE. The CDR3 is 18 residues long. V was pared by 4 bases and J by 4 bases, with 13 bases of the junction left unmatched. This sample is drawn from a study of blood T cell repertoires in COVID-19. Some clones are missing from TCRdb's copy, which holds only in-frame ones; the method was immunoSEQ multiplex PCR. The sample holds about 260,000 clones, approximately 88% seen once. Sequencing was carried out using PBMCs or T cells enriched from blood (not recorded which). This receptor was identified in a woman in her 40s who had been exposed to COVID-19. The rearrangement joins TRBV5-6 to TRBJ2-3; 12 positions match TRBD2. CDR3 sequence: CASSPTSGSYLSSDTQYF. In DNA, the CDR3 is TGTGCCAGCAGCCCGACTAGCGGGAGTTATCTGTCTTCAGATACGCAGTATTTT.